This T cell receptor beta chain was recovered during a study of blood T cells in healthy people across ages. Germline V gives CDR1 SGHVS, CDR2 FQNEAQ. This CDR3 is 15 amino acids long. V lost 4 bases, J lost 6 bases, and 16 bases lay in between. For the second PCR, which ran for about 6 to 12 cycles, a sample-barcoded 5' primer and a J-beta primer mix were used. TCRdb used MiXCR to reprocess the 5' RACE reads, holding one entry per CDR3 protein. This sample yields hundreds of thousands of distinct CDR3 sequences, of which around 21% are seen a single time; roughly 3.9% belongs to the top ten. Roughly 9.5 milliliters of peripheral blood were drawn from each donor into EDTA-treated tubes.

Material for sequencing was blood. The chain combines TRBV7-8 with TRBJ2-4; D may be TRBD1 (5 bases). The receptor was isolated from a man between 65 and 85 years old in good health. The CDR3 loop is CASSYDRALGNIQYF. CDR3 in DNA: TGTGCCAGCAGCTACGACAGAGCCCTGGGAAACATTCAGTACTTC.